This TCR beta chain was observed in a study of CD8 T cells in ankylosing spondylitis. Study results and caveats: Some of these motif variants have turned up before, in reports on reactive arthritis synovial fluid and blood. Reportedly, matched ankylosing spondylitis synovial fluid was significantly enriched for disease-linked clones. CD8+ by phenotype, disease-linked clones were relatively rare in peripheral blood.

Quantitative 5'-RACE with molecular barcodes was used to make the TCR beta libraries. In TCRdb, the 5' RACE reads were re-called with MiXCR into one record per CDR3 protein. The sample carries about 280,000 distinct CDR3 sequences, 20% recorded once. A few counts support this clonotype. Its antigen is still unknown. This CDR3 contains 14 residues. V was clipped by 4 bases and J by 2 bases; unmatched bases: 4. Germline V lookup: CDR1 SGHRS, CDR2 YFSETQ. The material sequenced was blood, either unsorted or a sorted T cell fraction (not recorded which). This chain uses TRBV5-1 with TRBJ2-3; TRBD2 aligns across 7 bases. The TCR originated in a male donor with ankylosing spondylitis or in good health (not recorded which). The CDR3 protein is CASSVAGVTDTQYF. The CDR3 nucleotides read TGCGCCAGCAGCGTGGCGGGGGTCACAGATACGCAGTATTTT.